Shown below are 25 T cell receptor beta chains from a single sample sequenced in a study of blood T cell repertoires in COVID-19. Sequencing used immunoSEQ multiplex PCR; TCRdb keeps in-frame clones, though not all of them. In the table there are about 180,000 clones, 75% to 90% of which are singletons. Source material: PBMCs or T cells enriched from blood (not recorded which). These receptors came from a man aged 40-55 years who had recovered from COVID-19.

The sample holds many counts of this clone. V and J are TRBV28 and TRBJ2-3; 7 bases line up with TRBD1. CDR1 and CDR2 from the germline V gene are MDHEN and SYDVKM. This CDR3 region has 15 residues. Unmatched junction bases numbered 9, after V lost 7 bases and J lost 2 bases. This CDR3 is CASKPTGILTDTQYF. Here the CDR3 DNA reads TGTGCCAGCAAGCCGACAGGGATCCTCACAGATACGCAGTATTTT.

V gene TRBV18 combines with J gene TRBJ2-2; 7 nucleotides line up with TRBD2. The CDR3 runs 16 residues. V was clipped by 6 bases and J by 5 bases; unmatched bases: 12. The germline CDR1 and CDR2 sequences are KGHSH and LQKENI. The CDR3 region is CASSLVQRGKTGELFF. The CDR3 DNA reads TGTGCCAGCTCGCTTGTCCAGCGGGGAAAGACCGGGGAGCTGTTTTTT.

This chain connects TRBV12-3 or TRBV12-4 to TRBJ2-7; D may be TRBD1 (5 bases). The V and J ends lost 8 bases and 2 bases respectively, with 13 bases between them. The CDR3 spans 13 residues. Written as DNA, the CDR3 is TGTGCCAGCCAACACGACAGCACCTACGAGCAGTACTTC. Its translation is CASQHDSTYEQYF.

V is TRBV7-9 and J is TRBJ1-3; D gene ambiguous. The germline gives CDR1 SEHNR, CDR2 FQNEAQ (reference sequence). The CDR3 contains 18 residues. Trimming left V 2 bases short and J 2 bases short, with 19 bases between. The CDR3 DNA follows: TGTGCCAGCAGCTTATCACCTTCGGACTCAGCGACTGGAAACACCATATATTTT. It codes for CASSLSPSDSATGNTIYF. The whole variable domain, remainder taken from reference TRBV7-9 and TRBJ1-3, is DTGVSQNPRHKITKRGQNVTFRCDPISEHNRLYWYRQTLGQGPEFLTYFQNEAQLEKSRLLSDRFSAERPKGSFSTLEIQRTEQGDSAMYLCASSLSPSDSATGNTIYFGEGSWLTVV.

The V call is TRBV28, the J call TRBJ2-1; maybe TRBD2 (6 bases). CDR1 and CDR2 (germline): MDHEN, SYDVKM. Deletions cut 5 bases from V and 7 bases from J, with 15 bases between. There are 14 residues in the CDR3. Written as DNA, the CDR3 is TGTGCCAGCAGTATTGCGGGATTAGAGAATGAGCAGTTCTTC. Its translation: CASSIAGLENEQFF.

This clone was seen a few times. The chain recombines TRBV5-6 with TRBJ1-5; D might be TRBD1 (6 bases). The V gene lost 4 bases and the J gene lost 5 bases, with 10 bases spanning the gap. CDR1 and CDR2 (germline): SGHDT, YYEEEE. This CDR3 spans 13 amino acids. The CDR3 here is CASSRHRDQPQHF. CDR3 DNA sequence: TGTGCCAGCAGCCGTCACAGGGATCAGCCCCAGCATTTT. Full variable domain (remainder filled in from reference TRBV5-6 and TRBJ1-5): DAGVTQSPTHLIKTRGQQVTLRCSPKSGHDTVSWYQQALGQGPQFIFQYYEEEERQRGNFPDRFSGHQFPNYSSELNVNALLLGDSALYLCASSRHRDQPQHFGDGTRLSIL.

The chain combines TRBV6-4 with TRBJ2-7; 8 nucleotides align to TRBD1. The CDR3 has 14 amino acids. The J segment lost 3 bases and the V segment lost 6 bases, leaving 7 bases of the junction unmatched. Germline V gene lookup returns CDR1 MRHNA and CDR2 SNTAGT. CDR3 DNA sequence: TGTGCCAGCAGCTGGACAGGGTGGTACTACGAGCAGTACTTC. The encoded protein is CASSWTGWYYEQYF.

The V call is TRBV4-1, the J call TRBJ1-5, with D possibly matching TRBD1 (5 bases). CDR1 is MGHRA, CDR2 YSYEKL, per germline. The CDR3 is 15 amino acids. Trimming stripped 4 bases from V and 4 bases from J, with 14 bases between. The CDR3 loop is CASSLQGTWNQPQHF. In DNA, the CDR3 is TGCGCCAGCAGCCTCCAGGGCACTTGGAATCAGCCCCAGCATTTT.

This clone was recorded once. The chain has TRBV5-1 and TRBJ2-7; 14 bases fit TRBD2. V lost 4 bases, J lost 7 bases, and 7 bases stayed unmatched. Germline V gives CDR1 SGHRS, CDR2 YFSETQ. CDR3 length: 15 amino acids. CDR3 sequence: CASSPGLAGEGEQYF. In DNA form, the CDR3 reads TGCGCCAGCAGCCCGGGACTAGCGGGAGAGGGGGAGCAGTACTTC.

This chain links TRBV27 with TRBJ2-7; weak D call: TRBD1 (6 bases). Trimming stripped 3 bases from V and 6 bases from J, with 12 bases between. Germline assignment: CDR1 MNHEY and CDR2 SMNVEV (reference sequence). The CDR3 covers 13 residues. The CDR3 nucleotides read TGTGCCAGCAGTTTCACAACAGGGAGCGAGCAGTACTTC. Amino acids: CASSFTTGSEQYF.

The V and J genes are TRBV3-1 (or the pseudogene TRBV3-2) and TRBJ1-2, with unresolved D. With 7 bases removed from V and 5 bases from J, the gap between germline ends came to 20 bases. Germline CDR1 reads LGHDT; CDR2 reads YNNKEL (reference sequence). This CDR3 spans 15 amino acids. The CDR3 loop reads CASNGGDGYVYGYTF. The CDR3 DNA sequence: TGTGCCAGCAACGGAGGAGACGGTTACGTTTATGGCTACACCTTC.

The chain employs TRBV5-1 and TRBJ1-1; no reliable D call. CDR3 size: 14 residues. CDR1 is SGHRS, CDR2 YFSETQ, per germline. Trimming removed 4 bases at V and 5 bases at J, with 15 bases between. The CDR3 loop is CASSATQVVTEAFF. In DNA form, the CDR3 reads TGCGCCAGCAGCGCCACCCAGGTCGTAACTGAAGCTTTCTTT.

The chain recombines TRBV7-9 with TRBJ2-7; weak D call: TRBD1 (6 bases). The CDR3 length is 15 residues. The germline V gene has CDR1 SEHNR and CDR2 FQNEAQ (reference sequence). Trimming stripped 5 bases from V and 4 bases from J, with 18 bases between. CDR3 protein: CASSPRTAGLYEQYF. CDR3 sequence (DNA): TGTGCCAGCAGCCCCCGGACAGCCGGATTATACGAGCAGTACTTC.

This clone was observed once. This chain connects TRBV4-1 to TRBJ1-1; D gene unclear. In germline, CDR1 is MGHRA, CDR2 YSYEKL. V lost 1 base to trimming and J lost 1 base, with 10 bases between them. The CDR3 covers 15 residues. The CDR3 coding sequence is TGCGCCAGCAGCCAAGGGAGCGCTCGGAACACTGAAGCTTTCTTT. As protein: CASSQGSARNTEAFF.

The rearrangement joins TRBV2 to TRBJ1-1; 9 bases align to TRBD1. Germline-derived CDR1 and CDR2 are SNHLY and FYNNEI. This CDR3 is built from 12 residues. V lost 7 bases, J lost 8 bases, and 5 bases stayed unmatched. Here the CDR3 reads CASKSDRGEAFF. The DNA of the CDR3 is TGTGCCAGCAAGTCGGACAGGGGAGAAGCTTTCTTT.

This chain connects TRBV5-1 to TRBJ1-4; TRBD1 matches 8 bases. V shed 3 bases, J shed 5 bases, and the junction held 3 bases outside the gene matches. The CDR3 runs to 14 residues. Germline V gives CDR1 SGHRS, CDR2 YFSETQ. The CDR3 region has the DNA TGCGCCAGCAGCTGGGGGACAGGCAATGAAAAACTGTTTTTT. It specifies CASSWGTGNEKLFF.

The chain couples TRBV19 to TRBJ1-2, with 9 positions matching TRBD1. Germline lookup yields CDR1 LNHDA and CDR2 SQIVND (reference sequence). This CDR3 spans 14 amino acids. The ends lost 4 bases at V and 7 bases at J; junction bases unmatched: 7. DNA for the CDR3: TGTGCCAGTAGTAGGGACAGGGCCTCCTCTGGCTACACCTTC. It codes for CASSRDRASSGYTF.

The chain has TRBV7-3 and TRBJ2-7; 8 nucleotides line up with TRBD2. Looked up from germline, CDR1 is SGHTA and CDR2 is FQGTGA. Unmatched junction bases numbered 7, after V lost 5 bases and J lost 13 bases. This CDR3 region has 11 residues. For the CDR3, the DNA is TGTGCCAGCAGCACCGTGCTAGCGGGTTACTTC. Translating gives CASSTVLAGYF.

The gene calls are TRBV5-3 and TRBJ2-2; 8 nucleotides line up with TRBD1. TRBV5-3 is annotated as an ORF whose role is uncertain. V dropped 4 bases and J dropped 4; count of bases not matched to a gene: 6. The CDR3 totals 15 residues. For the CDR3, the DNA is TGTGCCAGAAGCGGGACGCAGGGGGCCACCGGGGAGCTGTTTTTT. Its translation is CARSGTQGATGELFF.

This clone was detected many times. J is TRBJ2-4 and V is TRBV4-1; possibly TRBD1 for D (6 bases). The CDR3 consists of 16 residues. The V end was cut by 0 bases, the J end by 0 bases, with 9 bases between. The germline gives CDR1 MGHRA, CDR2 YSYEKL. This chain's CDR3 is CASSQDRDIAKNIQYF. The CDR3, as DNA: TGCGCCAGCAGCCAAGACCGGGACATAGCCAAAAACATTCAGTACTTC.

The CDR3: CASSQARDTYYGYTF. CDR3 coding DNA: TGTGCCAGCAGCCAAGCCAGGGACACTTACTATGGCTACACCTTC. The rearrangement uses TRBV13 and TRBJ1-2; possibly TRBD1 for D (6 bases). Trimming shortened V by 5 bases and J by 3 bases, and 16 bases separated the two germline ends. This CDR3 has 15 residues. Germline assignment: CDR1 PRHDT and CDR2 FYEKMQ (reference sequence).

The chain is built from TRBV15 and TRBJ1-2, with 8 bases matching TRBD1. V shed 0 bases, J shed 1 base, and the junction held 7 bases outside the gene matches. In germline, CDR1 is LNHNV, CDR2 YYDKDF (reference sequence). This CDR3 comprises 17 residues. CDR3 residues: CATSRDQGAKFNYGYTF. CDR3 nucleotides: TGTGCCACCAGCAGAGATCAGGGGGCCAAATTTAACTATGGCTACACCTTC.

The CDR3 coding sequence is TGTGCCAGCCGATTTAGGGGGACCGGGACAGGGTTCTCCTATGGCTACACCTTC. Encoded protein: CASRFRGTGTGFSYGYTF. The chain joins TRBV7-2 to TRBJ1-2, with 9 bases aligning to TRBD1. CDR1 is SGHTA, CDR2 FQGNSA, per germline. CDR3 length: 18 residues. Trimming cost V 8 bases and J 4 bases; bases outside gene matches: 20.

The chain uses TRBV6-5 and TRBJ1-2; D possibly corresponds to TRBD1 (6 bases). V lost 5 bases to trimming and J lost 1 base, with 8 bases between them. CDR1 and CDR2 from the germline V gene are MNHEY and SVGAGI. The CDR3 covers 13 residues. CDR3 protein: CASSQGFNYGYTF. Written as DNA, the CDR3 is TGTGCCAGCAGTCAGGGGTTTAACTATGGCTACACCTTC.

In DNA form, the CDR3 reads TGTGCCAGCAGTTTAGATCGGAGTTTTCAGGAAAAACTGTTTTTT. It yields the protein CASSLDRSFQEKLFF. The chain carries TRBV28 and TRBJ1-4; D unresolved. The CDR3 extends over 15 amino acids. V was shortened by 2 bases and J by 8 bases, with 15 bases between the two germline ends. Germline V lookup: CDR1 MDHEN, CDR2 SYDVKM.